Listed here are 8 T cell receptor beta chains from one sample, sequenced in a study of Ad26.COV2.S vaccination and SARS-CoV-2 variants. Profiled with immunoSEQ multiplex PCR; TCRdb holds only in-frame clones, not every one. Of about 460,000 clones listed, about nine tenths are singletons. Regarding treatment: some 20 received Ad26.COV2.S at low or high dose, single or two shots; about 5 received placebo; per-sample allocation not given. Samples analyzed were those drawn on day 63 after the first vaccine or placebo injection. The sample consisted of peripheral blood, taken in a trial of Ad26.COV2.S vaccine versus placebo. These receptors were taken from a person between 18 and 65 years old who received the Ad26.COV2.S COVID-19 vaccine or a placebo.

The CDR3 is CATSRGLAGYNEQFF. In DNA, the CDR3 is TGTGCCACCAGCCGTGGACTAGCGGGGTACAATGAGCAGTTCTTC. This chain uses TRBV15 with TRBJ2-1, with 12 nucleotides matching TRBD2. This CDR3 region has 15 residues. With 5 bases clipped from V and 4 bases from J, the junction kept 3 bases outside the gene matches. The V gene's germline CDR1 is LNHNV and CDR2 YYDKDF (reference sequence). Together with reference TRBV15 and TRBJ2-1, the CDR3 gives the full variable domain: DAMVIQNPRYQVTQFGKPVTLSCSQTLNHNVMYWYQQKSSQAPKLLFHYYDKDFNNEADTPDNFQSRRPNTSFCFLDIRSPGLGDTAMYLCATSRGLAGYNEQFFGPGTRLTVL.

The chain uses TRBV28 and TRBJ2-7; 8 bases agree with TRBD2. Germline CDR1 MDHEN, CDR2 SYDVKM. The CDR3 consists of 14 residues. Trimming took 6 bases from V and 6 from J; bases not matched to a gene: 10. The CDR3 sequence is CASSPPGGGSEQYF. DNA for the CDR3: TGTGCCAGCAGCCCACCGGGAGGGGGGTCCGAGCAGTACTTC.

With regard to this clone: Different DNA sequences within this sample yield the same CDR3. This chain links TRBV7-2 with TRBJ2-5; 15 bases line up with TRBD2. Germline V gene data show CDR1 as SGHTA and CDR2 as FQGNSA. CDR3 size: 16 residues. Unmatched junction bases numbered 1, after V lost 3 bases and J lost 2 bases. CDR3 region: CASSLGLAGGQETQYF. The CDR3, as DNA: TGTGCCAGCAGCTTGGGACTAGCGGGAGGACAAGAGACCCAGTACTTC.

The chain carries TRBV30 and TRBJ1-6; 8 bases map to TRBD1. The J segment lost 9 bases and the V segment lost 4 bases, leaving 11 bases of the junction unmatched. Per germline, CDR1 GTSNPN and CDR2 SVGIG (reference sequence). The CDR3 contains 15 residues. The CDR3 sequence is CAWMAGQGSGSPLHF. The CDR3 DNA reads as TGTGCCTGGATGGCCGGACAGGGTAGCGGTTCACCCCTCCACTTT.

The gene calls are TRBV7-9 and TRBJ2-1, with 10 bases identical to TRBD2. The germline gives CDR1 SEHNR, CDR2 FQNEAQ (reference sequence). This CDR3 comprises 15 residues. The ends lost 4 bases at V and 2 bases at J; junction bases unmatched: 2. CDR3 DNA: TGTGCCAGCAGCTCAGGACTAGCGGCCTACAATGAGCAGTTCTTC. Its translation: CASSSGLAAYNEQFF.

The chain is built from TRBV6-2 or TRBV6-3 and TRBJ1-6; 9 bases map to TRBD1. CDR1 and CDR2 (germline): MNHEY, SVGEGT. V was clipped by 5 bases and J by 7 bases; unmatched bases: 9. The CDR3 is 16 amino acids. The CDR3 coding sequence is TGTGCCAGCAGTGACTTGGACAGGGGATTGAATTCACCCCTCCACTTT. Protein: CASSDLDRGLNSPLHF.

This chain uses TRBV6-5 with TRBJ1-1; D ambiguous. CDR3 length: 15 residues. Per the germline V gene, CDR1 is MNHEY and CDR2 is SVGAGI. The V end lost 1 base, the J end lost 11 bases, and 20 bases lay between the germline ends. The chain's CDR3 is CASSYWGLETKRAFF. CDR3 in DNA: TGTGCCAGCAGTTACTGGGGTCTGGAGACTAAAAGGGCTTTCTTT.

This clone was observed a single time. This chain joins TRBV11-2 and TRBJ2-7; no firm D call. Germline lookup yields CDR1 SGHAT and CDR2 FQNNGV. Between the trimmed V and J ends, which lost 3 bases and 0 bases, there was a span of 12 bases. There are 15 residues in the CDR3. CDR3 in DNA: TGTGCCAGCAGCTTCACACCCGGGCCCTCCTACGAGCAGTACTTC. It specifies CASSFTPGPSYEQYF.